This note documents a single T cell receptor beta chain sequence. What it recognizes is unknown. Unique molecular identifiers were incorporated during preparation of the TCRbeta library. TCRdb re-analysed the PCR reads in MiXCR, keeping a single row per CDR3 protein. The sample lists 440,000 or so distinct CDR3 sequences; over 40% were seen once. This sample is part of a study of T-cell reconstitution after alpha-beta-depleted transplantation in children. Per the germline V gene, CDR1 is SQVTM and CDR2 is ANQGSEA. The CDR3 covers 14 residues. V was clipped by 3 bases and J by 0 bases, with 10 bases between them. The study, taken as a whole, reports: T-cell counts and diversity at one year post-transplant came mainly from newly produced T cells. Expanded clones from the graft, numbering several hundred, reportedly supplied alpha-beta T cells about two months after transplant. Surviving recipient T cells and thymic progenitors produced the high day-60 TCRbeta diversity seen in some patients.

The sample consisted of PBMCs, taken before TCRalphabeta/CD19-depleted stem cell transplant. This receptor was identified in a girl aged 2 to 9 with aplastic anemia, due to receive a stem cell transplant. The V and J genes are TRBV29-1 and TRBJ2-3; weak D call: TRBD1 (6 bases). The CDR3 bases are TGCAGCGTTGAGAGGACAGCCAGCACAGATACGCAGTATTTT. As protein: CSVERTASTDTQYF.